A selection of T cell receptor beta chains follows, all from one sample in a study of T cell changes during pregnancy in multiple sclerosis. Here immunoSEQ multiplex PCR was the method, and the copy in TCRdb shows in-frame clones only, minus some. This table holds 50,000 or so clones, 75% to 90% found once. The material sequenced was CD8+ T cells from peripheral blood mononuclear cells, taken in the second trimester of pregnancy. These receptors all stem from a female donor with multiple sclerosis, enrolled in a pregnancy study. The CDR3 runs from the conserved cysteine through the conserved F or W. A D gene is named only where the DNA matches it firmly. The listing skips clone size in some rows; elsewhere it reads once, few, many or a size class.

DNA: TGTGCCAGCAGCCCCAGAGGACTCTATGGCTACACCTTC; CDR3: CASSPRGLYGYTF; V: TRBV7-9; size: NA; D: NA; J: TRBJ1-2
DNA: TGTGCCAGCAGTTTGGGACTAGGCCCTGAGCAGTTCTTC; CDR3: CASSLGLGPEQFF; V: TRBV27; size: NA; D: TRBD2; J: TRBJ2-1
DNA: TGTGCCTGGAGTAGCGGGATGGGGGACGAGCAGTACTTC; CDR3: CAWSSGMGDEQYF; V: TRBV30; size: NA; D: TRBD2; J: TRBJ2-7
DNA: TGTGCCAGCAGTGTAGGGAGCCACGAGCAGTACTTC; CDR3: CASSVGSHEQYF; V: TRBV6-1; size: NA; D: NA; J: TRBJ2-7
DNA: TGTGCCAGCTGCCCGGGACAGGTGTACAATGAGCAGTTCTTC; CDR3: CASCPGQVYNEQFF; V: TRBV28; size: NA; D: TRBD1; J: TRBJ2-1
DNA: TGTGCCAGCACTTACTCGTCCACAGGGGAGCAGTTCTTC; CDR3: CASTYSSTGEQFF; V: TRBV6-6; size: NA; D: NA; J: TRBJ2-1
DNA: TGTGCCAGCACCGAGGGACTCGACAGCTCCTACGAGCAGTACTTC; CDR3: CASTEGLDSSYEQYF; V: TRBV6-1; size: NA; D: NA; J: TRBJ2-7
DNA: TGTGCCAGTAGTATAGGGGGACAGGGGGCGATCACTGAAGCTTTCTTT; CDR3: CASSIGGQGAITEAFF; V: TRBV19; size: NA; D: TRBD1; J: TRBJ1-1
DNA: TGTGCCAGCAGCCCCATCGCGGGGGGGCCGGGTGAGCAGTTCTTC; CDR3: CASSPIAGGPGEQFF; V: TRBV7-6; size: once; D: TRBD2; J: TRBJ2-1
DNA: TGTGCCAGCAGTTTATGGGGACAGGGGGGTCAGCCCCAGCATTTT; CDR3: CASSLWGQGGQPQHF; V: TRBV27; size: NA; D: TRBD1; J: TRBJ1-5
DNA: TGTGCCAGCAGCGTAGCAGGGGGACCCTCCTACGAGCAGTACTTC; CDR3: CASSVAGGPSYEQYF; V: TRBV9; size: NA; D: TRBD1; J: TRBJ2-7